Each of the 17 T cell receptor beta chains below was sequenced from the same sample in a study of technical replicates of blood from a handful of donors. Measured with immunoSEQ multiplex PCR; TCRdb has only the in-frame clones, and not every one. Among nearly 70,000 clones listed, approximately 91% were seen once. Material: PBMCs. The receptors stem from a human donor in good health. Some clones in this sample may be carry-over from other donors' samples.

The table lists this clone with a count of one. This sequence joins TRBV29-1 and TRBJ1-2, with a weak D call TRBD1 (6 bases). V was trimmed by 8 bases and J by 4 bases, leaving 20 bases between them. The CDR3 runs to 14 residues. CDR1 and CDR2 from the germline V gene are SQVTM and ANQGSEA. CDR3 sequence reads: CSTRGREESYGYTF. The CDR3, as DNA: TGCAGCACAAGGGGGAGAGAGGAAAGCTATGGCTACACCTTC.

This clone was observed a few times. The chain uses TRBV7-9 and TRBJ1-1; D perhaps matches TRBD1 (6 bases). The CDR3 is made up of 14 amino acids. Trimming took 5 bases from V and 1 from J, leaving 11 bases between them. Germline CDR1 SEHNR, CDR2 FQNEAQ (reference sequence). CDR3 region: CASSVQGGNTEAFF. The CDR3 DNA reads as TGTGCCAGCAGCGTACAGGGTGGGAACACTGAAGCTTTCTTT.

This sequence joins TRBV9 and TRBJ2-3; no clear D. The V end was cut by 4 bases, the J end by 6 bases, with 9 bases between. Germline V gene sequence: CDR1 SGDLS, CDR2 YYNGEE. The CDR3 runs to 12 residues. The CDR3 is CASSLALDTQYF. CDR3 DNA: TGTGCCAGCAGCTTGGCCTTGGATACGCAGTATTTT.

In DNA form, the CDR3 reads TGTGCCAGCAGTCAAACGGGACTGGTCAATGAGCAGTTCTTC. As protein: CASSQTGLVNEQFF. The genes are TRBV6-6 and TRBJ2-1; TRBD2 is a possible D gene (6 bases). Germline V gives CDR1 MNHNY, CDR2 SVGAGI (reference sequence). The CDR3 runs to 14 residues. V was cut by 5 bases and J by 6 bases, with 14 bases left in between.

The CDR3 DNA follows: TGTGCCAGCAGTGGACGGACAGTGGGAAAACTGTTTTTT. It encodes CASSGRTVGKLFF. This rearrangement joins TRBV2 to TRBJ1-4, with TRBD1 as a possible D gene (6 bases). The CDR3 spans 13 residues. V was pared by 4 bases and J by 10 bases, with 13 bases between. Germline values: CDR1 SNHLY, CDR2 FYNNEI.

The V gene is TRBV6-1, the J gene TRBJ1-1; TRBD1 matches at 9 bases. V dropped 6 bases and J dropped 4; count of bases not matched to a gene: 6. Germline V gives CDR1 MNHNS, CDR2 SASEGT. CDR3 length: 14 amino acids. The CDR3 loop is CASRETGGVTEAFF. CDR3 nucleotide sequence: TGTGCCAGCAGGGAAACAGGGGGCGTCACTGAAGCTTTCTTT.

The gene calls are TRBV7-2 and TRBJ2-1; a possible D gene is TRBD2 (5 bases). Germline V gene lookup returns CDR1 SGHTA and CDR2 FQGNSA. V was cut by 9 bases and J by 0 bases, with 12 bases left in between. This CDR3 is built from 14 residues. The CDR3 loop is CASLADYSYNEQFF. As DNA, the CDR3 is TGTGCCAGTCTAGCAGACTACTCCTACAATGAGCAGTTCTTC.

CDR3 sequence reads: CASSYSRGVSGELFF. The CDR3 DNA follows: TGTGCCAGCAGTTACTCGCGGGGGGTGAGCGGGGAGCTGTTTTTT. The V gene is TRBV6-5, the J gene TRBJ2-2, with 8 bases matching TRBD2. Trimming removed 0 bases from V and 7 bases from J; junction bases left unmatched: 4. The CDR3 has 15 amino acids. The germline V gene encodes CDR1 MNHEY and CDR2 SVGAGI.

This chain joins TRBV10-3 and TRBJ1-1, with D uncertain. V was clipped by 1 base and J by 0 bases, with 9 bases between them. CDR1 is ENHRY and CDR2 is SYGVKD in the germline V gene. The CDR3 is made up of 15 amino acids. The CDR3 sequence is CAISELARLNTEAFF. In DNA, the CDR3 is TGTGCCATCAGTGAGTTAGCCAGATTGAACACTGAAGCTTTCTTT.

The J gene is TRBJ2-3, the V gene TRBV6-4; 8 nucleotides match TRBD2. Unmatched junction bases numbered 7, after V lost 3 bases and J lost 5 bases. The CDR3 has 15 amino acids. The germline gives CDR1 MRHNA, CDR2 SNTAGT. This CDR3 reads CASSEHGGALDTQYF. The DNA of the CDR3 is TGTGCCAGCAGTGAACACGGGGGGGCCCTAGATACGCAGTATTTT.

This chain joins TRBV15 and TRBJ2-1; D unresolved. Deletions cut 3 bases from V and 8 bases from J, with 14 bases between. The germline V gene encodes CDR1 LNHNV and CDR2 YYDKDF (reference sequence). CDR3 length equals 14 residues. The CDR3 bases are TGTGCCACCAGCAGGTCCGGCCTAGTCCATGAGCAGTTCTTC. This sequence encodes CATSRSGLVHEQFF.

The chain recombines TRBV7-2 with TRBJ2-1; 8 bases agree with TRBD1. CDR1 is SGHTA and CDR2 is FQGNSA in the germline V gene. This CDR3 region has 18 residues. V trimming: 4 bases; J trimming: 8 bases; junction bases outside the gene matches: 19. CDR3 DNA sequence: TGTGCCAGCAGCTCCCCCATTGGGAGACAGGGGTTGAGAGATGAGCAGTTCTTC. Its translation: CASSSPIGRQGLRDEQFF.

This rearrangement joins TRBV6-5 to TRBJ1-1; TRBD1 is a possible D gene (6 bases). This CDR3 is 13 amino acids long. CDR1 and CDR2 from the germline V gene are MNHEY and SVGAGI. The V end lost 7 bases, the J end lost 1 base, and 10 bases lay between the germline ends. As DNA, the CDR3 is TGTGCCAGCACCCACAGGGCGAACACTGAAGCTTTCTTT. Its protein product is CASTHRANTEAFF.

The genes are TRBV19 and TRBJ1-2; maybe TRBD1 (6 bases). V was cut by 7 bases and J by 2 bases, with 14 bases left in between. CDR1 and CDR2 from the germline V gene are LNHDA and SQIVND (reference sequence). This CDR3 spans 14 amino acids. CDR3: CASTGFRGNYGYTF. The CDR3 nucleotides are TGTGCCAGTACGGGATTCAGGGGAAACTATGGCTACACCTTC.

This clone was detected only a few times. The chain links TRBV7-8 to TRBJ2-7; a possible D gene is TRBD1 (6 bases). Germline CDR1 SGHVS, CDR2 FQNEAQ. V was cut by 5 bases and J by 7 bases, with 15 bases left in between. CDR3 length: 13 amino acids. This chain's CDR3 is CASSISTGSEQYF. CDR3 nucleotides: TGTGCCAGCAGCATTTCTACAGGGTCTGAGCAGTACTTC. Full variable domain (rest looked up from reference TRBV7-8 and TRBJ2-7): GAGVSQSPRYKVAKRGQDVALRCDPISGHVSLFWYQQALGQGPEFLTYFQNEAQLDKSGLPSDRFFAERPEGSVSTLKIQRTQQEDSAVYLCASSISTGSEQYFGPGTRLTVT.

In this sample, this clone turned up once. The chain combines TRBV15 with TRBJ2-3; 13 bases are a match to TRBD2. The germline CDR1 and CDR2 sequences are LNHNV and YYDKDF (reference sequence). With 5 bases clipped from V and 4 bases from J, the junction kept 9 bases outside the gene matches. The CDR3 totals 17 residues. CDR3 in amino acids: CATSPTPGLAGSDTQYF. Here the CDR3 DNA reads TGTGCCACCAGCCCAACACCGGGACTAGCGGGGTCAGATACGCAGTATTTT.

This clone was seen just once. The chain employs TRBV4-3 and TRBJ1-5; D not resolved. Per germline, CDR1 LGHNA and CDR2 YSLEER. The CDR3 has 16 amino acids. V lost 0 bases to trimming and J lost 6 bases, with 15 bases between them. The CDR3 coding sequence is TGCGCCAGCAGCCAAGATTTTCGGGGAGCCCGTCAGCCCCAGCATTTT. This codes for CASSQDFRGARQPQHF.